This entry is about one T cell receptor beta chain. Its target is not known. TCRdb passed the 5' RACE reads through MiXCR, listing each CDR3 protein once. The sample lists around 510,000 distinct CDR3 sequences; about 13% were seen once. This specimen comes from a study of identical twins. Points from the study as a whole: For cord blood, abundant beta clonotypes had fewer insertions, unlike memory repertoires, which showed none.

Germline V gene sequence: CDR1 SGHRS, CDR2 YFSETQ. V dropped 6 bases and J dropped 6; count of bases not matched to a gene: 5. The CDR3 sequence is 14 residues long. These same data were also listed under a study on yellow fever vaccine responses in identical twins.

This clonotype was obtained from a woman between 18 and 30 years old in good health. The genes are TRBV5-1 and TRBJ2-2, with 10 bases aligning to TRBD1. Sequenced: CD4+ T cells sorted from blood. CDR3: CASTRDRGSGELFF. The CDR3 DNA reads TGCGCCAGCACACGGGACAGGGGTTCCGGGGAGCTGTTTTTT. Full variable domain (outside the CDR3, taken from reference TRBV5-1 and TRBJ2-2): KAGVTQTPRYLIKTRGQQVTLSCSPISGHRSVSWYQQTPGQGLQFLFEYFSETQRNKGNFPGRFSGRQFSNSRSEMNVSTLELGDSALYLCASTRDRGSGELFFGEGSRLTVL.